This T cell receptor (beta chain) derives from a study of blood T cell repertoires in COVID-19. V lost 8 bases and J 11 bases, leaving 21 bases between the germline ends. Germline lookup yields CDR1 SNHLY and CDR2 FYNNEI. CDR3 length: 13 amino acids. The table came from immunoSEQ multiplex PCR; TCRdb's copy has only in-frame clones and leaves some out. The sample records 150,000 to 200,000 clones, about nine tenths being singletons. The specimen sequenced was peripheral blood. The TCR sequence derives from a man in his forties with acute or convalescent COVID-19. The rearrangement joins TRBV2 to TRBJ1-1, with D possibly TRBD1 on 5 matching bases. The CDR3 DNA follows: TGTGCCAGCTCCCCAGGGTGGTATCAGGAGGCTTTCTTT. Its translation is CASSPGWYQEAFF.